This TCR beta chain was captured by sequencing in a study of blood T cells in healthy people across ages. The V end lost 0 bases, the J end lost 5 bases, and 8 bases lay between the germline ends. The CDR3 spans 13 residues. Per germline, CDR1 SGDLS and CDR2 YYNGEE. The authors ran a second PCR of about 6 to 11 cycles using a sample-barcoded 5' primer and a J-beta primer mix. Each CDR3 protein gets one entry after TCRdb re-called the 5' RACE reads with MiXCR. The sample yields about 720,000 distinct CDR3 sequences, roughly 25% seen once. The same sample was also used in a study of T cells of mothers and their children.

The sequence came from a boy aged 5-17 years in good health. The sequencing sample was made of blood. The chain has TRBV9 and TRBJ2-5, with D unclear. CDR3 region: CASSVGSSETQYF. The DNA of the CDR3 is TGTGCCAGCAGCGTAGGAAGCAGTGAGACCCAGTACTTC.